Sequencing of this TCR beta chain was carried out in a study of cytomegalovirus exposure and HLA in healthy donors. Study-level background: HLA-typed donors contributed some 85 million unique TCRs, which were held in an early data release. Whole-study findings and limits: With high specificity and sensitivity, the classifier reportedly diagnosed cytomegalovirus status.

Amplification used 60 Vbeta primers and 13 Jbeta primers. Per the study methods: An analysis performed later counted about 80 million unique TCR beta chains (approximately 10 million of them shared). Clones were read by immunoSEQ multiplex PCR, and TCRdb kept only the in-frame ones, dropping some. V, J and clone size derive from that table, while D and trimming were established from the DNA sequence. The sample records roughly 200,000 clones, roughly 78% being singletons. Details on this clone: Its specificity is unknown.

The CDR3 totals 16 residues. V dropped 1 base and J dropped 0 bases, with 10 bases sitting between them. Germline V gene lookup returns CDR1 LGHNA and CDR2 YSLEER. These donors counted as nominally healthy when sampled, but unrecorded immune exposures were likely. The source of this sequence is a woman aged 25 to 39 in good health and CMV-seropositive. The material sequenced was PBMCs. The rearrangement uses TRBV4-3 and TRBJ1-5; unclear D gene. Written as DNA, the CDR3 is TGCGCCAGCAGCCAAGTTCTACGGGATAGCAATCAGCCCCAGCATTTT. Translated, it gives CASSQVLRDSNQPQHF.